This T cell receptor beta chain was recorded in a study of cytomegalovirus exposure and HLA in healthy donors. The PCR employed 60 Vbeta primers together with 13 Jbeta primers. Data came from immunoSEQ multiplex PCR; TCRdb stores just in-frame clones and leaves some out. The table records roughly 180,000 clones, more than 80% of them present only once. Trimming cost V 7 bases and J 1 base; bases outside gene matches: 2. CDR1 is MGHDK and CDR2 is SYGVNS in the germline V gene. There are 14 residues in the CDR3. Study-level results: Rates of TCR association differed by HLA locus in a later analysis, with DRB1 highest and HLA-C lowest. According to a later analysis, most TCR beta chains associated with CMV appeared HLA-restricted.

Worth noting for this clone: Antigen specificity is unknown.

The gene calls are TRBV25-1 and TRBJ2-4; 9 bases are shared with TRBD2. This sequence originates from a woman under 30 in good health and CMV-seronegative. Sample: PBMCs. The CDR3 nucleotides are TGTGCCAGCACCACTAGCGGGGCCAAAAACATTCAGTACTTC. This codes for CASTTSGAKNIQYF. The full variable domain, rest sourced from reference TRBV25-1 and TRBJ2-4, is EADIYQTPRYLVIGTGKKITLECSQTMGHDKMYWYQQDPGMELHLIHYSYGVNSTEKGDLSSESTVSRIRTEHFPLTLESARPSHTSQYLCASTTSGAKNIQYFGAGTRLSVL.